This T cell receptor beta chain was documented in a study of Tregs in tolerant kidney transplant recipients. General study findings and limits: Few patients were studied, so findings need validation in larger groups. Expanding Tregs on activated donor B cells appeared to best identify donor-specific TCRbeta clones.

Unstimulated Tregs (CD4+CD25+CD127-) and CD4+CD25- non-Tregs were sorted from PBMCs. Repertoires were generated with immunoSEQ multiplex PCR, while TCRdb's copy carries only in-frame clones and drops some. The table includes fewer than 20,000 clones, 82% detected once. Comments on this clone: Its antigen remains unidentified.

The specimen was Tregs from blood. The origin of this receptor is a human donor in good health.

CDR3 protein: CASGQGNQPQHF. The DNA of the CDR3 is TGTGCCAGCGGACAGGGGAATCAGCCCCAGCATTTT. The V call is TRBV30, the J call TRBJ1-5; 9 bases line up with TRBD1. Germline loops: CDR1 GTSNPN, CDR2 SVGIG (reference sequence). The CDR3 is 12 residues long. Germline trimming cut 8 bases from V and 4 bases from J; bases unmatched to any gene: 3.